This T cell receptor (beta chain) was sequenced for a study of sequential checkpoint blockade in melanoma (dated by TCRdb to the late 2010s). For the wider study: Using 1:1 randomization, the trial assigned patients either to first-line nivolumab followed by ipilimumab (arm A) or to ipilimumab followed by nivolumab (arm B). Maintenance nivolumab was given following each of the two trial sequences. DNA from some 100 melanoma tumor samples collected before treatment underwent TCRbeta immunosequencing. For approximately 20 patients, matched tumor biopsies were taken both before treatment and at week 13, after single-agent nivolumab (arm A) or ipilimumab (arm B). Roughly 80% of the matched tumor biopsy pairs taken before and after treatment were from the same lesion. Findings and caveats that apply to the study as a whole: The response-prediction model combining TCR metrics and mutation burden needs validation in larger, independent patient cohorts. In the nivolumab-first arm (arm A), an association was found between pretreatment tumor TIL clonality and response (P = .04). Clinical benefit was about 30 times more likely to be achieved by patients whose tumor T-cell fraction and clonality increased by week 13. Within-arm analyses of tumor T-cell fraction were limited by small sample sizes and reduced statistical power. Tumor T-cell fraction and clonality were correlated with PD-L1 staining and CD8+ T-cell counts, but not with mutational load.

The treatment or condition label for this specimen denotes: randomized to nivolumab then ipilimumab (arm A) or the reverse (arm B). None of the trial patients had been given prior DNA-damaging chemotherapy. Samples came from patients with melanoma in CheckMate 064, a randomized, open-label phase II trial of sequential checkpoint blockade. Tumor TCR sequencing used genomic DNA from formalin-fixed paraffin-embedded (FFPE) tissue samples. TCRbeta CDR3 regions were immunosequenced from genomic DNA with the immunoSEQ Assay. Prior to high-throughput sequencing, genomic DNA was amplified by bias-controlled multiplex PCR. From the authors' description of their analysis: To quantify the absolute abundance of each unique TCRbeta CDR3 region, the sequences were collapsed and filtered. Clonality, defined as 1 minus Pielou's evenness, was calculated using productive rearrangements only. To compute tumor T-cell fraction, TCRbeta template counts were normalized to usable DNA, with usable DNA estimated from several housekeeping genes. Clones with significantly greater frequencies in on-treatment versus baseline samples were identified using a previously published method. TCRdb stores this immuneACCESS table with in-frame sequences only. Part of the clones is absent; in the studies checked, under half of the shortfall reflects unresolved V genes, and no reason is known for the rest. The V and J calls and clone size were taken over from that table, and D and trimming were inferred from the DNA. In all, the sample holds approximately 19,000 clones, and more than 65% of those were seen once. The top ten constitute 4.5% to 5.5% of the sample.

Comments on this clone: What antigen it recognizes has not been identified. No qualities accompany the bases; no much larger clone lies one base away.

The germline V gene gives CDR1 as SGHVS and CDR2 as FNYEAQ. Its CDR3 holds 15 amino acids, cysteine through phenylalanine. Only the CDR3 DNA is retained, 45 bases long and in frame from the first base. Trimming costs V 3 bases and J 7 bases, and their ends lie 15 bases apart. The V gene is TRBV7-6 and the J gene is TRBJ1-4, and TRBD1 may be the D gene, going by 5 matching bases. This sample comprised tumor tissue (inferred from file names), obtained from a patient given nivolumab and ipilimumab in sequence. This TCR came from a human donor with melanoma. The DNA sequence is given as TGTGCCAGCAGCTTGAGGGCGGGGGGAGCTGAAAAACTGTTTTTT. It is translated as CASSLRAGGAEKLFF.